A selection of T cell receptor beta chains follows, all from one sample in a study of regulatory T cells in long-lasting Graves disease. TCRdb processed the multiplex PCR reads anew with MiXCR; each CDR3 protein has one entry. The sample carries under 500,000 distinct CDR3 sequences, over 15% recorded once. The data were also submitted as part of a second study, on T cells in Graves' hyperthyroidism and ophthalmopathy.

This specimen consisted of peripheral blood mononuclear cells (PBMCs), obtained at new diagnosis, from a patient treated with antithyroid drugs. These receptor sequences come from a woman under 40 with Graves disease. The CDR3 runs from the conserved cysteine through the conserved F or W. The D gene is left open where the match is weak. Expanded clones get a size class; other rows say once, few or many, or leave the size out.

v_call	clone_size	d_call	j_call	cdr3_length	cdr3_nt	cdr3_aa
TRBV5-6	many	TRBD2	TRBJ2-3	15	TGTGCCAGCAGGGTACTAGCGCGTTCTACAGATACGCAGTATTTT	CASRVLARSTDTQYF
TRBV2	many	TRBD2	TRBJ2-1	15	TGTGCCAACTTCCGGGGGGGAAGCTCCTACAATGAGCAGTTCTTC	CANFRGGSSYNEQFF
TRBV11-2	many	NA	TRBJ1-1	12	TGTGCCAGCAGCCCCCAGAACACTGAAGCTTTCTTT	CASSPQNTEAFF
TRBV5-4	few	TRBD2	TRBJ2-3	15	TGTGCCAGCAGCCCTAGCGGGAGGGTCACAGATACGCAGTATTTT	CASSPSGRVTDTQYF
TRBV28	many	NA	TRBJ2-3	13	TGTGCCAGCAGTTTGACAGTCGGCGATACGCAGTATTTT	CASSLTVGDTQYF
TRBV7-3	NA	NA	TRBJ2-3	15	TGTGCCAGCAGCCCTCAACTAGCTAGCACAGATACGCAGTATTTT	CASSPQLASTDTQYF
TRBV30	many	NA	TRBJ2-7	13	TGTGCCTGGAACCCGATTGGGGCCTACGAGCAGTACTTC	CAWNPIGAYEQYF
TRBV18	NA	TRBD1	TRBJ1-1	15	TGTACCAGCTCCCCAGGGGGGCGACAGTTCACTGAAGCTTTCTTT	CTSSPGGRQFTEAFF
TRBV12-3/TRBV12-4	many	TRBD1	TRBJ2-5	13	TGTGCCAGCAGTTTGACAGGGTGGGAGACCCAGTACTTC	CASSLTGWETQYF
TRBV28	many	NA	TRBJ1-2	14	TGTGCCAGCAGAGACAGGACCTCTAACTATGGCTACACCTTC	CASRDRTSNYGYTF
TRBV6-1	many	NA	TRBJ2-1	15	TGTGCCAGCAATTCGAGGGGGAGTGCCTACAATGAGCAGTTCTTC	CASNSRGSAYNEQFF
TRBV20-1	many	NA	TRBJ1-1	14	TGCAGTGCCGAGGGGGGAGGGGAGAACACTGAAGCTTTCTTT	CSAEGGGENTEAFF
TRBV27	many	NA	TRBJ1-3	13	TGTGCCAGCAGAGACTCTGGGGGAAACACCATATATTTT	CASRDSGGNTIYF
TRBV6-1	many	NA	TRBJ2-3	17	TGTGCCAGCAGTGAAATATCTGGGAGACTAGGGTTAGATACGCAGTATTTT	CASSEISGRLGLDTQYF
TRBV7-2	many	NA	TRBJ2-7	18	TGTGCCAGCAGCTTAGGTCTGGGGTCCTGGGCTCTTCGGGACGAGCAGTACTTC	CASSLGLGSWALRDEQYF
TRBV20-1	NA	NA	TRBJ2-5	13	TGCAGTGCTACCGGGGGGCAGCTGGAGACCCTGTACTTC	CSATGGQLETLYF
TRBV28	many	NA	TRBJ1-5	15	TGTGCCAGCAGTTTACCGACAGCTAGCAATCAGCCCCAGCATTTT	CASSLPTASNQPQHF
TRBV20-1	many	NA	TRBJ2-7	12	TGCAGTGCTACCAGGGAGCCCTACGAGCAGTACTTC	CSATREPYEQYF
TRBV29-1	many	TRBD1	TRBJ2-1	12	TGCAGCGCCAAACAGGGGAGCAATGAGCAGTTCTTC	CSAKQGSNEQFF
TRBV11-2	many	NA	TRBJ2-1	14	TGTGCCAGCAGCTTAGAAGACGATTTCGGTGAGCAGTTCTTC	CASSLEDDFGEQFF
TRBV28	NA	TRBD2	TRBJ2-4	13	TGTGCCAGCATTAGCGGGAGCCTGGACATTCAGTACTTC	CASISGSLDIQYF
TRBV11-2	many	NA	TRBJ1-1	14	TGTGCCAGCAGCCTGGCCTTCCTTAACACTGAAGCTTTCTTT	CASSLAFLNTEAFF
TRBV18	NA	TRBD1	TRBJ1-1	13	TGTGCCAGCTCCCCCCGGGACAGGGTTGTGGCTTTCTTT	CASSPRDRVVAFF
TRBV5-8	many	TRBD1	TRBJ1-2	15	TGTGCCAGCAGCTCCAACAGGGGGCGAGTCTATGGCTACACCTTC	CASSSNRGRVYGYTF
TRBV18	few	NA	TRBJ2-5	13	TGTGCCAGCTCACCCGCCGACCTCGAGACCCAGTACTTC	CASSPADLETQYF
TRBV11-2	NA	NA	TRBJ2-1	16	TGTGCCAGCAGCTTAGGGCAGTGGACGCGCGACAATGAGCAGTTCTTC	CASSLGQWTRDNEQFF
TRBV15	many	TRBD2	TRBJ2-3	17	TGTGCCACCAGCAGAGCCGGACTAGCGGCTGACACAGATACGCAGTATTTT	CATSRAGLAADTDTQYF
TRBV28	many	NA	TRBJ1-4	12	TGTGCCAGCAGGAACCCCGGTGAAAAACTGTTTTTT	CASRNPGEKLFF
TRBV29-1	NA	NA	TRBJ2-2	14	TGCAGCGTTGTCACTAGCCAGAACACCGGGGAGCTGTTTTTT	CSVVTSQNTGELFF
TRBV9	NA	NA	TRBJ2-7	16	TGTGCCAGCAGCGTAGAGCCCAGGGGCTCTACCTACGAGCAGTACTTC	CASSVEPRGSTYEQYF
TRBV5-4	few	NA	TRBJ1-2	15	TGTGCCAGCAGCTTGGGGGGGCGCATTGGCTATGGCTACACCTTC	CASSLGGRIGYGYTF
TRBV10-3	NA	TRBD1	TRBJ2-1	16	TGTGCCATCAGTGAGTCGAGAGGGGGCACGTTGAATGAGCAGTTCTTC	CAISESRGGTLNEQFF
TRBV5-5	few	NA	TRBJ1-5	14	TGTGCCAGCAGTACTCGGGAGACCCATCAGCCCCAGCATTTT	CASSTRETHQPQHF
TRBV3-1	many	TRBD2	TRBJ2-5	16	TGTGCCAGCAGCCAACCTAGCGGGAGGGCCAGGGAGACCCAGTACTTC	CASSQPSGRARETQYF
TRBV20-1	few	NA	TRBJ2-1	13	TGCAGTGCGGCAGCGACAGATTACAATGAGCAGTTCTTC	CSAAATDYNEQFF
TRBV2	many	NA	TRBJ1-4	14	TGTGCCAGCAGTGCAGTTGGCGGATTCGAAAAACTGTTTTTT	CASSAVGGFEKLFF
TRBV20-1	many	NA	TRBJ1-5	17	TGCAGTGCTAGTCTCGTTCCGGGGCTAATTAGCAATCAGCCCCAGCATTTT	CSASLVPGLISNQPQHF
TRBV2	many	NA	TRBJ2-3	14	TGTGCCAGCAGTGAGGCTAGCTTCACAGATACGCAGTATTTT	CASSEASFTDTQYF
TRBV30	many	NA	TRBJ1-1	17	TGTGCCTGGACGGCAGGTCCCGGGACATTTATGAACACTGAAGCTTTCTTT	CAWTAGPGTFMNTEAFF
TRBV6-1	NA	TRBD2	TRBJ2-2	21	TGTGCCCCTTCGGGGGGGACGGGGACCAACCCGGTGCCCGCGAACACCGGGGAGCTGTTTTTT	CAPSGGTGTNPVPANTGELFF
TRBV5-4	many	NA	TRBJ1-4	16	TGTGCCAGCAGCTCGCAGCCGGCAGGGCAGGGAGAAAAACTGTTTTTT	CASSSQPAGQGEKLFF
TRBV11-2	many	NA	TRBJ2-2	14	TGTGCCAGCAGCTTTTTGAGAAACACCGGGGAGCTGTTTTTT	CASSFLRNTGELFF
TRBV18	NA	TRBD1	TRBJ2-3	17	TGTGCCAGCTCACGGTTCTTAGGGACAGAGAACACAGATACGCAGTATTTT	CASSRFLGTENTDTQYF
TRBV20-1	few	NA	TRBJ2-5	16	TGCAGTGCTAGAGATCGGGGTCGGGGTCGGGCAGAGACCCAGTACTTC	CSARDRGRGRAETQYF
TRBV18	NA	NA	TRBJ2-7	15	TGTGCCAGCTCACACCAGCCGGCGGATACGCGCGAGCAGTACTTC	CASSHQPADTREQYF
TRBV11-2	many	TRBD2	TRBJ2-7	16	TGTGCCAGCAGCTTGAGCCCTAGCGGGAGTACCTACGAGCAGTACTTC	CASSLSPSGSTYEQYF
TRBV30	NA	TRBD2	TRBJ2-7	15	TGTGCCTGGAGTCCATCCCGACTAGCGGGAGTTAGAAGAACCTTC	CAWSPSRLAGVRRTF
TRBV20-1	many	TRBD2	TRBJ2-3	21	TGCAGCGGAACGGGCTCGCTTAATATTGCGGGAGGCTGGGCGCACACAGATACGCAGTATTTT	CSGTGSLNIAGGWAHTDTQYF
TRBV7-9	few	TRBD1	TRBJ1-1	15	TGTGCCAGCAGCTACACAGGGGGAATGAACACTGAAGCTTTCTTT	CASSYTGGMNTEAFF
TRBV20-1	few	TRBD1	TRBJ1-2	14	TGCAGTGCTGGGGGACAGGCTTCTAACTATGGCTACACCTTC	CSAGGQASNYGYTF
TRBV18	many	NA	TRBJ2-5	15	TGTGCCAGCTCACTCCCCCGGACACTCCAAGAGACCCAGTACTTC	CASSLPRTLQETQYF
TRBV5-6	many	NA	TRBJ1-4	14	TGTGCCAGCAGACCCGGGCAAATGAATGAAAAACTGTTTTTT	CASRPGQMNEKLFF
TRBV20-1	many	TRBD2	TRBJ2-7	14	TGCAGTGCTACCGGCGGGGCGGGAGGGCTCGAGCAGTACTTC	CSATGGAGGLEQYF
TRBV12-3/TRBV12-4	many	NA	TRBJ1-2	15	TGTGCCAGCAAGCCGGGAGGCGGGCTTCACTATGGCTACACCTTC	CASKPGGGLHYGYTF
TRBV7-9	few	TRBD1	TRBJ2-7	16	TGTGCCAGCAGCTTAGGTCCCGGGACAGGGGCCTACGAGCAGTACTTC	CASSLGPGTGAYEQYF
TRBV3-1	NA	NA	TRBJ2-1	17	TGTGCCAGCAGCGTAACCGGGACCCCGTTATCGAAGGATGAGCAGTTCTTC	CASSVTGTPLSKDEQFF
TRBV27	NA	TRBD2	TRBJ2-1	19	TGTGCCAGCAGTTTATCCTCAACTAGCGGGAGGAAGCGCTACAATGAGCAGTTCTTC	CASSLSSTSGRKRYNEQFF
TRBV29-1	NA	TRBD2	TRBJ2-7	14	TGCAGCGTTGAAGGGCGGGAGTTCCCCCACGAGCAGTACTTC	CSVEGREFPHEQYF
TRBV20-1	many	TRBD2	TRBJ2-7	15	TGCAGTGCAACCCCACTAGCGCCAAGAGGTGGCGAGCAGTACTTC	CSATPLAPRGGEQYF